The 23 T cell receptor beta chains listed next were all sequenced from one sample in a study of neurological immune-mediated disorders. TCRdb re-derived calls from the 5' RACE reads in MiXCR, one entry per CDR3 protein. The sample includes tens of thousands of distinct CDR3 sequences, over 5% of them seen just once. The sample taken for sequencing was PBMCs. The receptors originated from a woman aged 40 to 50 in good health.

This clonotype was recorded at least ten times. CDR3 DNA sequence: TGTGCCAGCACTTATGGGGCTTACGATGAGCAGTTCTTC. Protein sequence: CASTYGAYDEQFF. The chain recombines TRBV11-2 with TRBJ2-1; maybe TRBD1 (5 bases). The germline gives CDR1 SGHAT, CDR2 FQNNGV. V lost 7 bases and J 8 bases, leaving 15 bases between the germline ends. The CDR3 length is 13 residues.

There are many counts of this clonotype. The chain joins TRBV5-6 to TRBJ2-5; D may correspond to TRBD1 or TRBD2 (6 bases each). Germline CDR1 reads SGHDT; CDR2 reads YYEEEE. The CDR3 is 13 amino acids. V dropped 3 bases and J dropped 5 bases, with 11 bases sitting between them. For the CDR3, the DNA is TGTGCCAGCAGCTCGGGGGCGGGGGAGACCCAGTACTTC. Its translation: CASSSGAGETQYF.

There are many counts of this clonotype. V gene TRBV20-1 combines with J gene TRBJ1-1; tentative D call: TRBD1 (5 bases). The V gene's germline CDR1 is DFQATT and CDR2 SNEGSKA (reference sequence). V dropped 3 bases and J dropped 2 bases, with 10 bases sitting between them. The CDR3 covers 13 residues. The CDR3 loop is CSASPDTNTEAFF. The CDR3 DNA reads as TGCAGTGCTAGCCCGGACACCAACACTGAAGCTTTCTTT.

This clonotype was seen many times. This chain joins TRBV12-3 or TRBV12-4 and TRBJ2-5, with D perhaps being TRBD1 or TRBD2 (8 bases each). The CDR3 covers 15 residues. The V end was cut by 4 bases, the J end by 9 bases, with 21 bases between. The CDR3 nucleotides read TGTGCCAGCAGTTCCTTGGACAGGGACGGGGGGGCCCAGTACTTC. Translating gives CASSSLDRDGGAQYF.

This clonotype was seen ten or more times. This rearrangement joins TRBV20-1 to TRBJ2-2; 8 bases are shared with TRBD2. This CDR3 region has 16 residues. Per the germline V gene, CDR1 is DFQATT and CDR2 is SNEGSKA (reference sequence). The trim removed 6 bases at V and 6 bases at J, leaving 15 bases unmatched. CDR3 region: CSAPQVAGGGSGELFF. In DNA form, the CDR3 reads TGCAGTGCGCCCCAGGTGGCGGGAGGCGGTTCCGGGGAGCTGTTTTTT.

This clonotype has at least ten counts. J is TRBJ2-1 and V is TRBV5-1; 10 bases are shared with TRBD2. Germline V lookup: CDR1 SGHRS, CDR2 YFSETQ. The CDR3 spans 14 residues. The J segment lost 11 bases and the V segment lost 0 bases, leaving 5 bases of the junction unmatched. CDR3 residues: CASSLVLAGQKQFF. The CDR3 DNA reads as TGCGCCAGCAGCTTGGTACTAGCGGGACAGAAGCAGTTCTTC.

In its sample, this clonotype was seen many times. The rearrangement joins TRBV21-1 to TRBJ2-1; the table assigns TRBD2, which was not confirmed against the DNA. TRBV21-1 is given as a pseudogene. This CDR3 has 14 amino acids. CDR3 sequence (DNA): TGTGCCAGCGGTCGTAGCGGATCCTACAATGAGCAGTTCTTC. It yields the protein CASGRSGSYNEQFF.

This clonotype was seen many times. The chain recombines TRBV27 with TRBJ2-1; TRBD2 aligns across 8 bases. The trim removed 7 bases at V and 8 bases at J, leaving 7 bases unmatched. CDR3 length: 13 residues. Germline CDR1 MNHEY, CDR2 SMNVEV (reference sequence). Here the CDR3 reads CASNKREWDEQFF. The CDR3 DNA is TGTGCCAGCAACAAGCGGGAGTGGGATGAGCAGTTCTTC.

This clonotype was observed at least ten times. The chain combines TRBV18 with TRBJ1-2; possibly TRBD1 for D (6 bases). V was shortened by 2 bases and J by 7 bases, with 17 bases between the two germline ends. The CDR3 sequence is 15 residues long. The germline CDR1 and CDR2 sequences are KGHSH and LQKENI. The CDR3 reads CASSPTGFRSGGYTF. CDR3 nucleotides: TGTGCCAGCTCACCAACAGGGTTCCGTTCTGGTGGCTACACCTTC.

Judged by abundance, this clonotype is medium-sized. CDR3 DNA: TGTGCCAGCAGCCCCCAGGTGTCCGAGCAGTACTTC. The encoded protein is CASSPQVSEQYF. The V call is TRBV7-2, the J call TRBJ2-7, with D unclear. Germline CDR1 and CDR2: SGHTA and FQGNSA. The CDR3 spans 12 residues. The ends were cut back, 5 bases at V and 6 bases at J, with 11 bases in the middle.

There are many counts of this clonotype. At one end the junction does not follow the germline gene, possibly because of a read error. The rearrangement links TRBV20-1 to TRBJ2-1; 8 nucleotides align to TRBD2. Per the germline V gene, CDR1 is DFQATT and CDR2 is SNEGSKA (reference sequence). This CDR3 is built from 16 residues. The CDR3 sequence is CSARDGKAGDYNEQFF. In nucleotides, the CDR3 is TGCAGTGCTCGAGATGGGAAAGCGGGGGACTACAATGAGCAGTTCTTC.

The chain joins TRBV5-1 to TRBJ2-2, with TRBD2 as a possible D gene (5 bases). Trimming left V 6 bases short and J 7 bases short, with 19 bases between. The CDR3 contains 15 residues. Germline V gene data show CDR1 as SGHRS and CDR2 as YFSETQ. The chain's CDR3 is CASTLSGLSDGELFF. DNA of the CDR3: TGCGCCAGCACCCTGAGCGGCTTAAGTGACGGGGAGCTGTTTTTT. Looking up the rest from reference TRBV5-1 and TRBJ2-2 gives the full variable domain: KAGVTQTPRYLIKTRGQQVTLSCSPISGHRSVSWYQQTPGQGLQFLFEYFSETQRNKGNFPGRFSGRQFSNSRSEMNVSTLELGDSALYLCASTLSGLSDGELFFGEGSRLTVL.

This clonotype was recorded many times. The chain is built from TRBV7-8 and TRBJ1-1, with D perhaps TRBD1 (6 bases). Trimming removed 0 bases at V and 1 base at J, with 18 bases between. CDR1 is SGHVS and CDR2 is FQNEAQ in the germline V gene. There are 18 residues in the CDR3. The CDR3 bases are TGTGCCAGCAGCTTAGCTTCCCAGGGGCTATCCTCGAACACTGAAGCTTTCTTT. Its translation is CASSLASQGLSSNTEAFF.

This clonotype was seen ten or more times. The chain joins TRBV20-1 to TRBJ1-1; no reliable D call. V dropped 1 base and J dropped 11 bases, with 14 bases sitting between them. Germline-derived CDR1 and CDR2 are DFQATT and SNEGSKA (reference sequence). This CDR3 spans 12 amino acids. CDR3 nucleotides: TGCAGTGCTAGAGTCCCGGGGTCACTCGCTTTCTTT. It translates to CSARVPGSLAFF.

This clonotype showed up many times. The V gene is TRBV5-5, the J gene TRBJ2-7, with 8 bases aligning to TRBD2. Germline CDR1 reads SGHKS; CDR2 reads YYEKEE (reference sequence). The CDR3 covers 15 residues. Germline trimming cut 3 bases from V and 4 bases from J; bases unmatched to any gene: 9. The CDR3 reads CASSYTGTSSYEQYF. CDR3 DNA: TGTGCCAGCAGCTATACCGGGACTAGTAGTTACGAGCAGTACTTC.

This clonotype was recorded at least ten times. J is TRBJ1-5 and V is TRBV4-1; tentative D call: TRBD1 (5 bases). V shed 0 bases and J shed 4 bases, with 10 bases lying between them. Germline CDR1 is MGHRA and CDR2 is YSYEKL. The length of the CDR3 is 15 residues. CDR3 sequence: CASSQDRAGNQPQHF. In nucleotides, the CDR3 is TGCGCCAGCAGCCAAGACAGGGCGGGGAATCAGCCCCAGCATTTT.

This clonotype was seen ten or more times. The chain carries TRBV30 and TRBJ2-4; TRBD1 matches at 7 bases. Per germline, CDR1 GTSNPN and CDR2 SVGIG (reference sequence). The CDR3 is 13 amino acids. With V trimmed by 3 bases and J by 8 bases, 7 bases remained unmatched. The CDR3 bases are TGTGCCTGGAGGCTGGACAGGTCGGACATTCAGTACTTC. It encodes CAWRLDRSDIQYF.

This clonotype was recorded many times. The CDR3 DNA reads TGTGCCAGCAGCTTGAGGGTTGATGAGGGCATTGATGGCTACACCTTC. This codes for CASSLRVDEGIDGYTF. This rearrangement joins TRBV5-5 to TRBJ1-2; no clear D. Deletions cut 1 base from V and 6 bases from J, with 19 bases between. The CDR3 is 16 amino acids. Germline V gives CDR1 SGHKS, CDR2 YYEKEE (reference sequence).

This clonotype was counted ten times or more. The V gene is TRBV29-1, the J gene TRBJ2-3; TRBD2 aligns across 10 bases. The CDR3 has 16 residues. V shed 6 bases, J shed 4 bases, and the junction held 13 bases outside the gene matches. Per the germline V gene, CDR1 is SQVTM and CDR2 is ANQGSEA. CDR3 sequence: CSVLGLADQGADTQYF. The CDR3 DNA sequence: TGCAGCGTCCTAGGACTAGCGGATCAAGGGGCAGATACGCAGTATTTT.

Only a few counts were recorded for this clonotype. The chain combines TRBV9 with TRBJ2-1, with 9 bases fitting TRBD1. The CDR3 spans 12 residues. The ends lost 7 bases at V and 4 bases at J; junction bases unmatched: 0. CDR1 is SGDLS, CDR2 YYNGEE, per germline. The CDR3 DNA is TGTGCCAGCGGACAGGGGTACAATGAGCAGTTCTTC. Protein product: CASGQGYNEQFF.

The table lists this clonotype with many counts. CDR3 region: CASSVGGTEAFF. The CDR3, as DNA: TGTGCCAGCAGCGTAGGGGGGACTGAAGCTTTCTTT. The genes are TRBV9 and TRBJ1-1, with D perhaps matching TRBD1 (5 bases). Germline V gene sequence: CDR1 SGDLS, CDR2 YYNGEE. The CDR3 extends over 12 amino acids. The V and J ends lost 0 bases and 5 bases respectively, with 5 bases between them.

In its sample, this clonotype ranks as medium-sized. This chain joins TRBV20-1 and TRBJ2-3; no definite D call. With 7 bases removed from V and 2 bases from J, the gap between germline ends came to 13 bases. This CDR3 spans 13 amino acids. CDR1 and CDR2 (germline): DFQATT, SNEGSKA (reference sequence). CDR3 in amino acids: CSVFQDDTDTQYF. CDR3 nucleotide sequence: TGCAGTGTCTTTCAGGACGACACAGATACGCAGTATTTT.

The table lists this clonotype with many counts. CDR3: CASSSSEIGGEKLFF. In DNA form, the CDR3 reads TGTGCCAGCAGCTCATCAGAGATTGGGGGTGAAAAACTGTTTTTT. V and J are TRBV7-6 and TRBJ1-4, with a weak D call TRBD1 (5 bases). Between the trimmed V and J ends, which lost 4 bases and 7 bases, there was a span of 16 bases. The CDR3 covers 15 residues. Germline V CDR1 and CDR2: SGHVS, FNYEAQ.